This TCR beta chain was sequenced in a study of T cells in Graves' hyperthyroidism and ophthalmopathy (dated by TCRdb to 2018 to 2020). Concerning the study at large: Peripheral blood was sampled at the time of initial diagnosis, prior to any treatment. The 80 to 100 discovery patients were randomly divided into training and test sets at a 7:3 ratio. TCR Vbeta CDR3 sequencing of 120 to 150 peripheral blood samples (approximately 44 ophthalmopathy, about 80 hyperthyroidism and roughly 17 progressor patients) is reported in the paper. An independent validation cohort of around 19 hyperthyroidism patients and over 15 patients who later progressed to ophthalmopathy tested prospective prediction of ophthalmopathy. Once sampling was done, hyperthyroidism patients were given methimazole at a starting dose of 30 mg daily, whereas ophthalmopathy patients were given high-dose intravenous methylprednisolone. The study also compared thyroid tissue and blood T-cell repertoires from about six Graves' hyperthyroidism patients. A discovery cohort of about a hundred patients, roughly 40 with Graves' ophthalmopathy and 55 to 60 with stable Graves' hyperthyroidism, was used to find distinguishing TCR V-J signatures. What the research found in general, with its limitations: Sample size was not statistically predetermined, and blinding of investigators to group allocation was not performed. Most expanded thyroid clonotypes (frequency above 0.001) were also detected in blood, a finding suggesting that blood repertoires may reflect thyroid immune responses. Ophthalmopathy was separated from stable hyperthyroidism by a 13 V-J signature model, with around 88% sensitivity and 81% to 82% specificity obtained in cross-validation and 80%/75% obtained in testing. In validation, the model predicted progression to ophthalmopathy with roughly 70% sensitivity and less than 80% specificity, a median of 6.5 months before onset.

CDR3 length: 14 amino acids, cysteine to phenylalanine. Only CDR3 DNA remains: 42 bases, in frame from the first base. Trimming takes 2 bases from V and 5 bases from J, and the germline ends sit 9 bases apart. For CDR1 and CDR2, the germline V gene lists KGHSH and LQKENI. This clonotype has at least ten counts. Its antigen target is currently unknown. No quality values exist for individual bases; no much larger clone is one base distant. A patient counted as having stable Graves' hyperthyroidism if no progression to ophthalmopathy occurred over 18 months of follow-up. Hyperthyroidism patients were aged 18 to 65 years and newly diagnosed, with disease duration of less than 2 months. The study excluded patients with uncontrolled infections, other autoimmune diseases, pregnancy or lactation. Clinical symptoms, serum thyroxine and TRAb, thyroid ultrasound, and orbital computed tomography formed the basis for the diagnoses. Ficoll-Paque density gradient centrifugation was used to isolate PBMCs from around 10 ml of fresh peripheral blood. Total RNA was extracted using Trizol reagent, and RNA quality was assessed on an Agilent 2100 Bioanalyzer.

The TCR beta CDR3 regions were amplified from the RNA transcripts. The TCR CDR3 was subjected to a first round of RT-PCR using the HTBI primer set and the Qiagen OneStep RT-PCR kit. Libraries were constructed in a second round of multiplex PCR, after which size selection and purification were carried out. Sequencing of the libraries was done on an Illumina HiSeq2000 using paired-end 100 bp reads. The source study handled its data this way. SOAPnuke was used to process the raw data, throwing out any read that contained adapters or uncalled bases, had a mean Phred below 15, or lacked an exact constant-primer or identifier match. High-quality paired reads were merged using COPE v1.2.5, and each unique nucleotide sequence was defined as a clonotype. Clonotypes were aligned to IMGT TRBV, TRBD and TRBJ reference segments using MiTCR v1.1. The analysis included only V-J combinations with a frequency above 0.0001, which together covered approximately 99% of the repertoires. A TCS score was defined as the ratio between F50 (clonal expansion) and ExV (chaos), using BLOSUM62-based TCRdist between CDR3 peptides within each V-J. Welch's t-statistics and random forest reduced fewer than 550 V-J features to under 15, which were used in a naive Bayes classifier (R e1071). In TCRdb, the public reads were trimmed at Q25 with fastp and aligned with MiXCR, with productive beta chains retained. Each entry merges the rows of one CDR3 protein and shows their most common DNA and genes. TCRdb assigned the V and J calls; the authors' analysis was not used. The sample table contains some 350,000 distinct CDR3 sequences; only one count was recorded for 19% of them. Around 3.4% of the sample lies in the top ten.

The sequence joins TRBV18 to TRBJ2-2, with the D gene not clear enough to name. The clonotype was recovered from a woman aged 18-29 years with Graves' hyperthyroidism. Sequenced sample: blood. The sequence in DNA is TGTGCCAGCTCACCATATCGTGAGACCGGGGAGCTGTTTTTT. Its protein is CASSPYRETGELFF.